This entry concerns a single TCR beta chain. Its target is unknown. Time point: pretreatment peripheral blood. Patients' cancers were locally advanced or metastatic urothelial carcinomas. V was pared by 5 bases and J by 4 bases, with 9 bases of the junction left unmatched. CDR1 and CDR2 (germline): SQVTM, ANQGSEA. This CDR3 is built from 14 residues. The data originate from a study of PD-L1 blockade in urothelial cancer. On the study more broadly: Starting in about 2014, patients were given atezolizumab (1,200 mg intravenously every 3 weeks). Whole-study findings and limits: Pretreatment clonality of the blood TCR repertoire below the median was predictive of superior survival.

Clones were read by immunoSEQ multiplex PCR, and TCRdb kept only the in-frame ones, dropping some. The data contain tens of thousands of clones, around four fifths of them singletons. Material: PBMCs, obtained around atezolizumab (anti-PD-L1) treatment. The receptor comes from a man aged 35-49 years with urothelial cancer. The V call is TRBV29-1, the J call TRBJ2-3; 7 nucleotides agree with TRBD2. CDR3 amino acids: CSVTGLSQADTQYF. CDR3 bases: TGCAGCGTTACGGGACTATCCCAGGCAGATACGCAGTATTTT.